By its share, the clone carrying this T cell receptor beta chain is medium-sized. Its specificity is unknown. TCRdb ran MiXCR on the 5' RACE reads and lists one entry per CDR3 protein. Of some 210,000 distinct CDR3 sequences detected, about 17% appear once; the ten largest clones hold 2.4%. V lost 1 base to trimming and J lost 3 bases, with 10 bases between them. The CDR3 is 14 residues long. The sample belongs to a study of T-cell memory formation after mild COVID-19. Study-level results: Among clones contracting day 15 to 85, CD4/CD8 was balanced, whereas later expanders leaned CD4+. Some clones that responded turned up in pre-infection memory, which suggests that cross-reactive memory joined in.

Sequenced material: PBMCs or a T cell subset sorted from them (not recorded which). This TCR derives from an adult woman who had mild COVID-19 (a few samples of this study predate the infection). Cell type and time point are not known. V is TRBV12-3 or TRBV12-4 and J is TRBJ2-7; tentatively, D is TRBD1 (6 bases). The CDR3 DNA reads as TGTGCCAGCAGTTTAGAGAGGGGGAGCTACGAGCAGTACTTC. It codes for CASSLERGSYEQYF.